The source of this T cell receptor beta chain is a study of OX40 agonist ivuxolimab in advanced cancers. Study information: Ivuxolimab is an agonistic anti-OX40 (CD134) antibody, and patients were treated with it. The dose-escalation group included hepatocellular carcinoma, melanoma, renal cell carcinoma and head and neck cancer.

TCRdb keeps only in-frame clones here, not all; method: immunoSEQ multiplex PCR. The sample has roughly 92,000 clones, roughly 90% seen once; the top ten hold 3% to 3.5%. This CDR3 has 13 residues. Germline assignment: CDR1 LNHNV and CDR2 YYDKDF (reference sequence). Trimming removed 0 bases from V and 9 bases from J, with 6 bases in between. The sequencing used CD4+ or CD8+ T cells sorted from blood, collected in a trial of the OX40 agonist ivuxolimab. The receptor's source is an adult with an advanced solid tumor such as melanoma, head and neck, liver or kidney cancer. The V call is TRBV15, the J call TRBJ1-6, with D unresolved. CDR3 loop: CATSRDELSPLHF. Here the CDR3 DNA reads TGTGCCACCAGCAGAGATGAGCTTTCACCCCTCCACTTT.